This TCR beta chain was observed in a study of shared clonotypes between healthy human individuals. CD45RO-negative, CCR7-selected cells formed the naive CD8 fraction, which excluded terminally differentiated effector memory CD45RA+ cells. Clones were read by immunoSEQ multiplex PCR, and TCRdb kept only the in-frame ones, dropping some. The table lists over 2,000,000 clones, 85% to 95% of them singletons. The source of this sequence is a young man in good health. Some clones in this sample may be carry-over from other donors' samples. Sequenced: naive CD8+ T cells from PBMCs.

CDR3 amino acids: CASSPEGQGMNSYEQYF. Written as DNA, the CDR3 is TGTGCCAGCAGCCCCGAAGGACAGGGCATGAACTCCTACGAGCAGTACTTC. V gene TRBV9 combines with J gene TRBJ2-7, with TRBD1 matching 8 bases. V was pared by 4 bases and J by 0 bases, with 12 bases of the junction left unmatched. Per the germline V gene, CDR1 is SGDLS and CDR2 is YYNGEE. The CDR3 is made up of 17 amino acids.